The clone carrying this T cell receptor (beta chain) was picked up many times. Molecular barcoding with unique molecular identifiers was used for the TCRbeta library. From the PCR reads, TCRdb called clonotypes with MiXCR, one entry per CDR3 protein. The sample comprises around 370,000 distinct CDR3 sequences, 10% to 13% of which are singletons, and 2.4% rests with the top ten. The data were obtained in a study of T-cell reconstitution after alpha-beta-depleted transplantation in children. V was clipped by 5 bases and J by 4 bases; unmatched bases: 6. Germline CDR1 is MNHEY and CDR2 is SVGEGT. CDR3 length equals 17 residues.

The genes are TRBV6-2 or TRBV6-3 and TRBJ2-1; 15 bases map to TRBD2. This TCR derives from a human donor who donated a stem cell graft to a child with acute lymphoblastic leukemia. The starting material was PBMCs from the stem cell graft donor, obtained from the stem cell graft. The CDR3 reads CASSHGLAGGPYNEQFF. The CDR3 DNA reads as TGTGCCAGCAGTCACGGACTAGCGGGAGGGCCTTACAATGAGCAGTTCTTC.